A single sample is the source of the 5 T cell receptor beta chains below, sequenced in a study of vaccination and CD4 T cells after COVID-19. The Oncomine TCR Beta short-read assay was what sequenced the DNA obtained from cultured CD4+ T cells. MiXCR, run by TCRdb on the PCR reads, gives a single entry per CDR3 protein. The sample shows 20,000 or so distinct CDR3 sequences, less than 70% of them seen only once. Described treatment: approximately 9-day PBMC culture with coronavirus spike peptide pools or control peptides (ViraFEST assay). Antigen specificity for these receptors is unknown. The specimen sequenced was CD4+ T cells from blood, cultured in vitro. The source is a human donor who had recovered from COVID-19.

V usage is TRBV20-1 and J usage is TRBJ2-7; perhaps TRBD1 as D (5 bases). The CDR3 length is 15 residues. The V end was cut by 0 bases, the J end by 3 bases, with 15 bases between. CDR1 and CDR2 (germline): DFQATT, SNEGSKA (reference sequence). CDR3 residues: CSARDQGDVFYEQYF. The CDR3 region has the DNA TGCAGTGCTAGAGATCAAGGGGATGTCTTCTACGAGCAGTACTTC.

The rearrangement links TRBV21-1 to TRBJ1-1; the table's D call of TRBD1 was not tested on the DNA. TRBV21-1 is a pseudogene segment. CDR3 size: 17 residues. Written as DNA, the CDR3 is TGTGCCAGATACCTTGAGAGGGGATATTTACCGAACACTGAAGCTTTCTTT. Its protein is CARYLERGYLPNTEAFF.

V usage is TRBV28 and J usage is TRBJ2-1; TRBD2 matches 8 bases. CDR1 and CDR2 (germline): MDHEN, SYDVKM. The ends lost 5 bases at V and 7 bases at J; junction bases unmatched: 10. There are 15 residues in the CDR3. CDR3 in amino acids: CASSLGERERNEQFF. In nucleotides, the CDR3 is TGTGCCAGCAGTCTTGGGGAGCGGGAGAGGAATGAGCAGTTCTTC. Based on the CDR3 plus reference TRBV28 and TRBJ2-1, the full variable domain is DVKVTQSSRYLVKRTGEKVFLECVQDMDHENMFWYRQDPGLGLRLIYFSYDVKMKEKGDIPEGYSVSREKKERFSLILESASTNQTSMYLCASSLGERERNEQFFGPGTRLTVL.

As to this clonotype: An end of the junction does not agree with germline; a read error may underlie this. The rearrangement links TRBV7-7 to TRBJ1-4; 10 nucleotides agree with TRBD1. Germline V CDR1 and CDR2: SSHAT, FNYEAQ (reference sequence). The CDR3 has 15 amino acids. DNA of the CDR3: TGTGCTAGCAGCCGAGGGACAGGGGCTAATGAAAAACTGTTTTTT. Its translation: CASSRGTGANEKLFF. Using reference TRBV7-7 and TRBJ1-4 for the parts outside the CDR3, the full variable domain is GAGVSQSPRYKVTKRGQDVTLRCDPISSHATLYWYQQALGQGPEFLTYFNYEAQPDKSGLPSDRFSAERPEGSISTLTIQRTEQRDSAMYRCASSRGTGANEKLFFGSGTQLSVL.

This rearrangement joins TRBV20-1 to TRBJ1-5, with TRBD1 as a possible D gene (5 bases). Germline CDR1 is DFQATT and CDR2 is SNEGSKA (reference sequence). With 3 bases removed from V and 3 bases from J, the gap between germline ends came to 9 bases. The CDR3 covers 13 residues. In DNA form, the CDR3 reads TGCAGTGCTAGTGCAGGGCCCAATCAGCCCCAGCATTTT. Its translation is CSASAGPNQPQHF.